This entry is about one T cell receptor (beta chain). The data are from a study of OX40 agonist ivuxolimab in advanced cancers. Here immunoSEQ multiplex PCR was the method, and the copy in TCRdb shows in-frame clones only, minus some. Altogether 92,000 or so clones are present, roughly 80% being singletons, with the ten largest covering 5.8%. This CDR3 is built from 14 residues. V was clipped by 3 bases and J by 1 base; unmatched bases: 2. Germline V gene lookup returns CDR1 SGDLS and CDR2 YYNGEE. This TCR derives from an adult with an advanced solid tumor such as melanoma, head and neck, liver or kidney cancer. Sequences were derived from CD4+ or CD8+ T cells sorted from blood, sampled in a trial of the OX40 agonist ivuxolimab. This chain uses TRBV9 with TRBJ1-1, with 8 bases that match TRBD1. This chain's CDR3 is CASSAGTGNTEAFF. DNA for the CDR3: TGTGCCAGCAGCGCCGGGACAGGGAACACTGAAGCTTTCTTT.